Listed below are T cell receptor beta chains from one sample, sequenced in a study of blood T cells in healthy people across ages. TCRdb independently ran MiXCR on the 5' RACE reads; one entry per CDR3 protein. The repertoire holds around 2 million distinct CDR3 sequences, with more than 35% as singletons. Source material: blood. Source of these receptors: a human donor in good health. Each CDR3 is given with its conserved first and last residue.

j_call: TRBJ1-2; v_call: TRBV4-1; cdr3_aa: CASSTTGLNSYGYTF
j_call: TRBJ1-2; v_call: TRBV27; cdr3_aa: CASSRDSIPSNYGYTF
j_call: TRBJ2-2; v_call: TRBV5-1; cdr3_aa: CASSPSPGQINTGELFF
j_call: TRBJ2-1; v_call: TRBV6-2/TRBV6-3; cdr3_aa: CASSSRQEHNEQFF
j_call: TRBJ2-1; v_call: TRBV4-3; cdr3_aa: CASSQPSKGNEQFF
j_call: TRBJ2-6; v_call: TRBV6-5; cdr3_aa: CASSRITSGANVLTF
j_call: TRBJ2-3; v_call: TRBV11-3; cdr3_aa: CASSFGSTQYF
j_call: TRBJ2-7; v_call: TRBV24-1; cdr3_aa: CAASDSDNSYEQYF
j_call: TRBJ1-5; v_call: TRBV7-3; cdr3_aa: CASSLNQGQPQHF
j_call: TRBJ2-7; v_call: TRBV27; cdr3_aa: CASSSPQGEQYF
j_call: TRBJ2-3; v_call: TRBV4-2; cdr3_aa: CASSQVFGQDQDTQYF
j_call: TRBJ2-5; v_call: TRBV19; cdr3_aa: CASSPARGRGSGETQYF
j_call: TRBJ2-3; v_call: TRBV5-1; cdr3_aa: CASSLGSTGTDTQYF
j_call: TRBJ1-6; v_call: TRBV11-2; cdr3_aa: CASSLAPQQGGNSPLHF
j_call: TRBJ1-6; v_call: TRBV28; cdr3_aa: CASRLIQGNSPLHF
j_call: TRBJ2-7; v_call: TRBV2; cdr3_aa: CAYRDRGSTYEQYF
j_call: TRBJ2-5; v_call: TRBV12-3/TRBV12-4; cdr3_aa: CASRLAGGGETQYF
j_call: TRBJ2-4; v_call: TRBV6-4; cdr3_aa: CASSASENIQYF
j_call: TRBJ2-1; v_call: TRBV12-3/TRBV12-4; cdr3_aa: CATGGKNYNEQFF
j_call: TRBJ2-4; v_call: TRBV10-3; cdr3_aa: CAISDPKAKNIQYF